This section outlines one T cell receptor (beta chain) sequence together with its context. This clonotype was counted only a few times. There is no known antigen for this receptor. No much larger clone is present one base from it, and per-base qualities are unavailable. Stable Graves' hyperthyroidism was defined as no progression to ophthalmopathy during 18 months of follow-up. Hyperthyroidism patients were aged 18 to 65 years and newly diagnosed, with disease duration of less than 2 months. Any patient with an uncontrolled infection, another autoimmune disease, pregnancy or lactation was excluded. Diagnoses relied on clinical symptoms, serum thyroxine and TRAb, thyroid ultrasound and orbital computed tomography. PBMCs were isolated from 10 ml of fresh peripheral blood by Ficoll-Paque density gradient centrifugation. Trizol reagent was used to extract total RNA, and RNA quality was then checked on an Agilent 2100 Bioanalyzer.

V is shortened by 5 bases, J by 4 bases, and the region joining them spans 22 bases. As encoded in the germline V gene (reference sequence), CDR1 is SEHNR while CDR2 is FQNEAQ. Counted from cysteine to phenylalanine, this CDR3 has 17 amino acids. This entry keeps only the CDR3 DNA: 51 bases, framed from base 1. The TCR beta CDR3 regions were amplified from the RNA transcripts. A first-round RT-PCR of the TCR CDR3 used the HTBI primer set with the Qiagen OneStep RT-PCR kit. Libraries were constructed in a second round of multiplex PCR, after which size selection and purification were performed. Libraries were sequenced paired-end with 100 bp reads on an Illumina HiSeq2000. The authors processed their data as follows. SOAPnuke was used to process the raw data, throwing out any read that contained adapters or uncalled bases, had a mean Phred below 15, or lacked an exact constant-primer or identifier match. High-quality paired reads were merged with COPE v1.2.5, and unique nucleotide sequences were defined as clonotypes. MiTCR v1.1 was used to align the clonotypes against IMGT TRBV, TRBD and TRBJ reference segments. Only V-J combinations with frequency above 0.0001, covering roughly 99% of repertoires, were analysed. A TCS score was defined as the ratio of F50 (clonal expansion) to E x V (chaos), with BLOSUM62-based TCRdist applied between CDR3 peptides within each V-J. Welch's t-statistics and random forest reduced roughly 540 V-J features to about 13, which were used in a naive Bayes classifier (R e1071). TCRdb redid the processing of the public reads, applying fastp at Q25 and MiXCR, and retained in-frame beta chains. Rows with a matching CDR3 protein are joined into one entry that keeps the most common DNA and genes. None of the V and J calls come from the authors' own analysis; TCRdb made them. The sample data list about 590,000 distinct CDR3 sequences, and approximately 14% of these were observed just once. Roughly 7.3% of the sample goes to the ten largest clones.

This entry belongs to a study of T cells in Graves' hyperthyroidism and ophthalmopathy (dated by TCRdb to between 2018 and 2020). Some background on the complete study: Peripheral blood was collected at initial diagnosis, before any treatment. The paper describes TCR Vbeta CDR3 sequencing of 140 or so peripheral blood samples, made up of about 41 ophthalmopathy patients, roughly 72 hyperthyroidism patients and around 17 progressor patients. An independent validation cohort of around 19 hyperthyroidism patients and approximately 16 patients who later progressed to ophthalmopathy tested prospective prediction of ophthalmopathy. The 100 discovery patients were randomly split 7:3 into training and test sets. Once sampling was done, hyperthyroidism patients were given methimazole at a starting dose of 30 mg daily, whereas ophthalmopathy patients were given high-dose intravenous methylprednisolone. To identify TCR V-J signatures that set the groups apart, the researchers used a discovery cohort of 100 or so patients, made up of about 44 with Graves' ophthalmopathy and 57 with stable Graves' hyperthyroidism. Thyroid tissue and blood T-cell repertoires from roughly six Graves' hyperthyroidism patients were also compared in the study.

General findings and caveats noted by the study authors: In cross-validation, a model built on a 13 V-J signature told ophthalmopathy apart from stable hyperthyroidism with under 90% sensitivity and about 81% specificity, and in testing the same model reached 80%/75%. Sample size was not statistically predetermined, and blinding of investigators to group allocation was not performed. In validation, the model predicted progression to ophthalmopathy with approximately 71% sensitivity and less than 80% specificity, a median of 6.5 months before onset. Most expanded thyroid clonotypes (frequency above 0.001) were also found in blood, which suggests that blood repertoires may mirror thyroid immune responses.

The TCR comes from a woman aged 30 to 39 with Graves' hyperthyroidism. The sequence is built from TRBV7-9 and TRBJ2-3; TRBD2 is a possible D gene, resting on 5 matching bases. Sequenced: blood. DNA sequence: TGTGCCAGCAGCCGAGGGATGGCGGAAGGGCCGTCAGATACGCAGTATTTT. The encoded protein is CASSRGMAEGPSDTQYF.